These T cell receptor beta chains were read from a single sample in a study of T-cell reconstitution after alpha-beta-depleted transplantation in children. TCRdb redid the calling of the PCR reads with MiXCR, one entry per CDR3 protein. This table has about 210,000 distinct CDR3 sequences, roughly a sixth appearing once. Sequencing was performed on PBMCs, mostly from graft donor cells, taken 360 days after TCRalphabeta/CD19-depleted stem cell transplant. The receptors were sampled from a male patient aged 2 to 9 who had a stem cell transplant for acute lymphoblastic leukemia, so the T cells may come from the graft donor. Each CDR3 is given with its conserved first and last residue. Each record gives: CDR3 protein, J gene, V gene.

CDR3: CASSAQTGAENGYTF; J: TRBJ1-2; V: TRBV5-1
CDR3: CASSLTTGRSYEQYF; J: TRBJ2-7; V: TRBV12-3/TRBV12-4
CDR3: CASSQDPGQGYEQYF; J: TRBJ2-7; V: TRBV4-2
CDR3: CSARGQGREQYF; J: TRBJ2-7; V: TRBV20-1
CDR3: CASSSPLGVGASYEQYF; J: TRBJ2-7; V: TRBV7-9
CDR3: CAIGGQPQHF; J: TRBJ1-5; V: TRBV19
CDR3: CSVVPDTQYF; J: TRBJ2-3; V: TRBV29-1
CDR3: CASILSPGTGELFF; J: TRBJ2-2; V: TRBV12-3/TRBV12-4
CDR3: CASSFSRGKAYGYTF; J: TRBJ1-2; V: TRBV12-3/TRBV12-4
CDR3: CASSFEPGLAGGPRTDTQYF; J: TRBJ2-3; V: TRBV11-2
CDR3: CASSSSARDDKNIQYF; J: TRBJ2-4; V: TRBV28
CDR3: CATGRLINEQFF; J: TRBJ2-1; V: TRBV27
CDR3: CATSDVSSSYNEQFF; J: TRBJ2-1; V: TRBV24-1
CDR3: CASSPGGPNQPQHF; J: TRBJ1-5; V: TRBV18
CDR3: CASSFLSGIPTDTQYF; J: TRBJ2-3; V: TRBV28
CDR3: CATSDKDRGRTGELFF; J: TRBJ2-2; V: TRBV24-1
CDR3: CSARGPRGDNQPQHF; J: TRBJ1-5; V: TRBV20-1
CDR3: CASSPRGSRSDYEQYF; J: TRBJ2-7; V: TRBV18
CDR3: CAISRRVGAVTEAFF; J: TRBJ1-1; V: TRBV10-3
CDR3: CSVEDQNRGRGYTF; J: TRBJ1-2; V: TRBV29-1
CDR3: CSARDVGNTIYF; J: TRBJ1-3; V: TRBV20-1
CDR3: CAIIRRETQYF; J: TRBJ2-5; V: TRBV10-3
CDR3: CASSLGQAGTGELFF; J: TRBJ2-2; V: TRBV5-1
CDR3: CASSLGWESEQFF; J: TRBJ2-1; V: TRBV5-1
CDR3: CASSLSSPGGTEAFF; J: TRBJ1-1; V: TRBV12-3/TRBV12-4
CDR3: CASRGLAGAEQFF; J: TRBJ2-1; V: TRBV12-3/TRBV12-4
CDR3: CASSLEWEETQYF; J: TRBJ2-5; V: TRBV28
CDR3: CASYQKSGVDSYNEQFF; J: TRBJ2-1; V: TRBV2
CDR3: CASSLGQGGGGYTF; J: TRBJ1-2; V: TRBV12-3/TRBV12-4
CDR3: CASCSGREGYNEQFF; J: TRBJ2-1; V: TRBV28
CDR3: CASRQHRGPAYEQYF; J: TRBJ2-7; V: TRBV12-3/TRBV12-4
CDR3: CASSLVRVRNTGELFF; J: TRBJ2-2; V: TRBV27
CDR3: CASSLDGGSNQPQHF; J: TRBJ1-5; V: TRBV11-3
CDR3: CASSLGGESNYGYTF; J: TRBJ1-2; V: TRBV12-3/TRBV12-4
CDR3: CASSYTGYDIQYF; J: TRBJ2-4; V: TRBV5-4
CDR3: CASSQEFQGSYNEQFF; J: TRBJ2-1; V: TRBV14
CDR3: CSVDEGSTVGEQFF; J: TRBJ2-1; V: TRBV29-1
CDR3: CASRKGDPNTGELFF; J: TRBJ2-2; V: TRBV6-2/TRBV6-3
CDR3: CARTSGGIDTGELFF; J: TRBJ2-2; V: TRBV7-2
CDR3: CASSLGTGKSYEQYF; J: TRBJ2-7; V: TRBV5-4
CDR3: CASSLISAPWTDTQYF; J: TRBJ2-3; V: TRBV12-3/TRBV12-4